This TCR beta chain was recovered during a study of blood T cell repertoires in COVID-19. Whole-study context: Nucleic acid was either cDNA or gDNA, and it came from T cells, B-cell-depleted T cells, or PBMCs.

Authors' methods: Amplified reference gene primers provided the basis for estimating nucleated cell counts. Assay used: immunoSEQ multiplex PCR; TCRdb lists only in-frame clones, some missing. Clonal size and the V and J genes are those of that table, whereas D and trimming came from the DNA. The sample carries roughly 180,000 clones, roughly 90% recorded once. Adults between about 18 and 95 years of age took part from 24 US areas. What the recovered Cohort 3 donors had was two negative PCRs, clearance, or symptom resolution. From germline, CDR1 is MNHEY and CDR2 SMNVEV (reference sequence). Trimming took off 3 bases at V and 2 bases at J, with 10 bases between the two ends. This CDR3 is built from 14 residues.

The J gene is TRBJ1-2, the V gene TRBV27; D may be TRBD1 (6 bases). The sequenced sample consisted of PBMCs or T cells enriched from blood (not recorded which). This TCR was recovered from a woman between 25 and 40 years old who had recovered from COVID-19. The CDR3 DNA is TGTGCCAGCAGTTTTAGGCAGGGGAACTATGGCTACACCTTC. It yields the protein CASSFRQGNYGYTF.